This entry describes one T cell receptor (beta chain). Its antigen is unidentified. The method was immunoSEQ multiplex PCR; TCRdb's version includes in-frame clones alone and lacks a portion of them. This sample carries roughly 80,000 clones, about 92% of them seen once, and the ten largest clones take approximately 0.7%. The CDR3 length is 13 residues. Trimming removed 6 bases from V and 8 bases from J; junction bases left unmatched: 6. Germline CDR1 is SNHLY and CDR2 is FYNNEI. This sample stems from a study of cytomegalovirus exposure and HLA in healthy donors. General observations from the study: Cytomegalovirus-associated TCR beta chains were listed, numbering 150 to 200.

Specimen: PBMCs. The chain combines TRBV2 with TRBJ1-4; 7 bases are a match to TRBD1. This receptor was obtained from a young man in good health and CMV-seronegative. In DNA form, the CDR3 reads TGTGCCAGCAGACCGACAGGGTACGAAAAACTGTTTTTT. Protein sequence: CASRPTGYEKLFF.